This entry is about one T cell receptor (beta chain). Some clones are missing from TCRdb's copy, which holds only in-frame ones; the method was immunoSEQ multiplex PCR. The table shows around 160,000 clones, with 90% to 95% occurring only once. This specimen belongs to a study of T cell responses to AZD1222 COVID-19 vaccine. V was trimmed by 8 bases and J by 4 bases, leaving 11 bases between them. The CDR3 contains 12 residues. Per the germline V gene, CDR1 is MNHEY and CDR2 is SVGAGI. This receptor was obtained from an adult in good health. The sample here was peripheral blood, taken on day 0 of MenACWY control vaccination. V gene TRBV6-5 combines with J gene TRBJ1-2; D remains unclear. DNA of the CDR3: TGTGCCAGCCGGGAGTCAGCCTATGGCTACACCTTC. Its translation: CASRESAYGYTF.